The 15 T cell receptor beta chains below come from one sample, sequenced in a study of glioma-infiltrating T cells. The iRepertoire nested amplicon-rescue multiplex PCR amplified TCR alpha and beta CDR3s from RNA. TCRdb reprocessed the multiplex PCR reads with MiXCR, giving one entry per CDR3 protein. The data contain approximately 190,000 distinct CDR3 sequences, over 25% of them singletons. Sequenced material: glioma tissue, nonneoplastic brain tissue, or PBMCs (not recorded which). Receptors originate from a human donor with low-grade glioma or glioblastoma, undergoing nonglioma brain surgery, or in good health (not recorded which).

This clonotype was observed a few times. This rearrangement joins TRBV7-3 to TRBJ2-3; no reliable D call. Germline-derived CDR1 and CDR2 are SGHTA and FQGTGA. This CDR3 region has 17 residues. V was pared by 0 bases and J by 2 bases, with 15 bases between. CDR3 coding DNA: TGTGCCAGCAGCTTAACGTCTTTCGGCAGCACCACAGATACGCAGTATTTT. This codes for CASSLTSFGSTTDTQYF.

This clonotype occurred many times. The chain combines TRBV29-1 with TRBJ1-1; D not resolved. CDR1 is SQVTM and CDR2 is ANQGSEA in the germline V gene. V was pared by 8 bases and J by 1 base, with 11 bases between. The CDR3 is 12 amino acids. The CDR3 spells CSLRQANTEAFF. The DNA of the CDR3 is TGCAGCCTCCGTCAGGCGAACACTGAAGCTTTCTTT. Variable domain in full (rest from reference TRBV29-1 and TRBJ1-1): SAVISQKPSRDICQRGTSLTIQCQVDSQVTMMFWYRQQPGQSLTLIATANQGSEATYESGFVIDKFPISRPNLTFSTLTVSNMSPEDSSIYLCSLRQANTEAFFGQGTRLTVV.

Worth noting for this clonotype: A much bigger clone sits one base away, suggesting this may be a read error. This chain joins TRBV7-2 and TRBJ2-1; the match to TRBD2 covers 11 bases. Germline CDR1 and CDR2: SGHTA and FQGNSA. The V gene end was trimmed by 0 bases and the J gene end by 7 bases; junction bases not matched to a gene: 5. This CDR3 has 16 residues. CDR3 loop: CASSLAFTSGSNEQFF. CDR3 DNA sequence: TGTGCCAGCAGCTTAGCGTTTACTAGCGGGAGTAATGAGCAGTTCTTC. The variable domain in full, completed from reference TRBV7-2 and TRBJ2-1, reads GAGVSQSPSNKVTEKGKDVELRCDPISGHTALYWYRQSLGQGLEFLIYFQGNSAPDKSGLPSDRFSAERTGGSVSTLTIQRTQQEDSAVYLCASSLAFTSGSNEQFFGPGTRLTVL.

The V call is TRBV29-1, the J call TRBJ2-7; D is unresolved. Germline V lookup: CDR1 SQVTM, CDR2 ANQGSEA. Trimming removed 4 bases at V and 1 base at J, with 8 bases between. The CDR3 is 12 residues long. For the CDR3, the DNA is TGCAGCGTTGGGATGGATTCCTACGAGCAGTACTTC. It encodes CSVGMDSYEQYF.

In the case of this clonotype: One base away lies a much larger clone, so this may be a sequencing read error. The V call is TRBV28, the J call TRBJ1-5; D is ambiguous. The CDR3 contains 16 residues. CDR1 MDHEN and CDR2 SYDVKM come from the germline V gene. CDR3 nucleotides: TGTGCCAGCAGTTTTAAGCGGGCGGCCGGCAATGAGCCCCAGCATTTT. This encodes CASSFKRAAGNEPQHF.

This clonotype was seen at least ten times. The gene calls are TRBV28 and TRBJ1-1; D is ambiguous. This CDR3 spans 14 amino acids. Germline CDR1 is MDHEN and CDR2 is SYDVKM. Trimming left V 3 bases short and J 10 bases short, with 18 bases between. The CDR3, as DNA: TGTGCCAGCAGTTTCAGCGGGCGGCCGATGGTAGCTTTCTTT. Translation gives CASSFSGRPMVAFF.

This clonotype was seen a few times. The DNA of the CDR3 is TGTGCCATCAGTGAATCGTGGAGTGGCTCGGGGACAGGGTTTTCCTACGAGCAGTACTTC. Translation gives CAISESWSGSGTGFSYEQYF. The genes are TRBV10-3 and TRBJ2-7, with TRBD1 matching 9 bases. The V gene end was trimmed by 3 bases and the J gene end by 1 base; junction bases not matched to a gene: 19. Germline loops: CDR1 ENHRY, CDR2 SYGVKD. The CDR3 is 20 amino acids.

The chain recombines TRBV29-1 with TRBJ2-7; TRBD2 matches 10 bases. V shed 6 bases and J 3 bases; nucleotides not matched to a gene: 5. The V gene's germline CDR1 is SQVTM and CDR2 ANQGSEA. CDR3 length: 13 amino acids. CDR3 in DNA: TGCAGCGTGGGGACTAGCGCCTGCTACGAGCAGTACTTC. It yields the protein CSVGTSACYEQYF.

V is TRBV30 and J is TRBJ1-1, with TRBD1 as a possible D gene (6 bases). Germline lookup yields CDR1 GTSNPN and CDR2 SVGIG (reference sequence). The CDR3 is 13 residues long. V lost 5 bases and J 6 bases, leaving 16 bases between the germline ends. The CDR3 here is CAWAGTNLAEAFF. In DNA form, the CDR3 reads TGTGCCTGGGCCGGGACAAATCTCGCTGAAGCTTTCTTT. Filled out from reference TRBV30 and TRBJ1-1, the complete variable domain reads SQTIHQWPATLVQPVGSPLSLECTVEGTSNPNLYWYRQAAGRGLQLLFYSVGIGQISSEVPQNLSASRPQDRQFILSSKKLLLSDSGFYLCAWAGTNLAEAFFGQGTRLTVV.

The J gene is TRBJ2-5, the V gene TRBV5-6, with D possibly TRBD2 on 7 matching bases. Trimming cost V 3 bases and J 5 bases, with 14 bases left between them. Per the germline V gene, CDR1 is SGHDT and CDR2 is YYEEEE. The CDR3 loop spans 14 amino acids. The CDR3 sequence: CASSSSGGAETQYF. The CDR3 coding sequence is TGTGCCAGCAGCTCGTCGGGGGGCGCGGAGACCCAGTACTTC.

This clonotype was seen a single time. The V gene is TRBV6-1, the J gene TRBJ2-7; no reliable D call. The CDR3 sequence is 12 residues long. CDR1 MNHNS and CDR2 SASEGT come from the germline V gene. The V end was cut by 5 bases, the J end by 4 bases, with 9 bases between. The CDR3: CASSHVEYEQYF. The DNA for the CDR3 is TGTGCCAGCAGTCACGTAGAGTACGAGCAGTACTTC.

V and J are TRBV5-1 and TRBJ2-7; D remains unclear. The CDR3 totals 13 residues. Germline CDR1 and CDR2: SGHRS and YFSETQ. Trimming shortened V by 6 bases and J by 5 bases, and 15 bases separated the two germline ends. The CDR3 DNA reads as TGCGCCAGCACGCTGAGGAAACCGAACGAGCAGTACTTC. It translates to CASTLRKPNEQYF.

In regard to this clonotype: It may be a read error: a sequence one base away is much more abundant. The rearrangement links TRBV18 to TRBJ2-5; the match to TRBD2 covers 12 bases. The CDR3 is 16 residues long. CDR1 and CDR2 from the germline V gene are KGHSH and LQKENI. CDR3 bases: TGTGCCAGCTTACCATCGACTAGCGGGAGCCAAGAGACCCAGTACTTC. Its protein is CASLPSTSGSQETQYF.

The sample holds many counts of this clonotype. The CDR3 DNA is TGTGCCAGCAGCTCTGACCGACGAGGTAATGAGCAGTTCTTC. Protein sequence: CASSSDRRGNEQFF. V is TRBV7-9 and J is TRBJ2-1; D not certain. CDR1 is SEHNR, CDR2 FQNEAQ, per germline (reference sequence). The CDR3 runs 14 residues. The germline V and J ends were trimmed by 4 bases and 7 bases, with 14 bases remaining between them.

This clonotype was found many times. The chain employs TRBV20-1 and TRBJ2-5, with 7 positions matching TRBD1. The germline CDR1 and CDR2 sequences are DFQATT and SNEGSKA (reference sequence). The CDR3 consists of 15 residues. Germline trimming cut 2 bases from V and 6 bases from J; bases unmatched to any gene: 12. The CDR3 region is CSARSPGGARKTQYF. DNA for the CDR3: TGCAGTGCTAGATCCCCAGGGGGAGCGAGGAAGACCCAGTACTTC.